Presented here are 28 T cell receptor beta chains from one specimen sequenced in a study of CD8 T cells in Susac syndrome. Random-hexamer reverse transcription was applied to about 0.45 to 1 ug RNA. Each CDR3 protein is one row after TCRdb ran MiXCR on the immunoSEQ multiplex PCR reads. The data contain approximately 190,000 distinct CDR3 sequences, over 90% of them singletons. Sequencing was carried out using CD8+ T cells from PBMCs. These receptors came from a human donor with Susac syndrome.

The chain carries TRBV20-1 and TRBJ1-1; 8 positions agree with TRBD1. With 0 bases clipped from V and 4 bases from J, the junction kept 7 bases outside the gene matches. In germline, CDR1 is DFQATT, CDR2 SNEGSKA (reference sequence). This CDR3 region has 15 residues. The CDR3: CSAREPGQGSTEAFF. CDR3 nucleotide sequence: TGCAGTGCTAGAGAACCCGGACAGGGCAGCACTGAAGCTTTCTTT.

The chain recombines TRBV30 with TRBJ2-2; D call uncertain. Trimming took 3 bases from V and 7 from J, leaving 12 bases between them. This CDR3 comprises 13 residues. CDR1 is GTSNPN and CDR2 is SVGIG in the germline V gene (reference sequence). CDR3 sequence (DNA): TGTGCCTGGAGCTCGGGCCTTGGCGGGGAGCTGTTTTTT. Its translation: CAWSSGLGGELFF.

The rearrangement links TRBV4-1 to TRBJ2-1; TRBD2 agrees at 12 bases. V dropped 3 bases and J dropped 6; count of bases not matched to a gene: 6. This CDR3 spans 16 amino acids. CDR1 MGHRA and CDR2 YSYEKL come from the germline V gene. The CDR3 DNA is TGCGCCAGCAGCCACCATCTAGCGGGGGGGTCCAATGAGCAGTTCTTC. Translating it yields CASSHHLAGGSNEQFF.

CDR3 sequence: CASSLATGGTNYGYTF. In DNA, the CDR3 is TGTGCCAGCAGTTTAGCGACAGGGGGGACCAACTATGGCTACACCTTC. The chain uses TRBV28 and TRBJ1-2, with 9 nucleotides matching TRBD1. The CDR3 spans 16 residues. From germline, CDR1 is MDHEN and CDR2 SYDVKM. J was trimmed by 2 bases and V by 2 bases; bases with no gene match: 6.

The chain links TRBV3-1 to TRBJ1-2, with D maybe TRBD1 (6 bases). CDR1 and CDR2 from the germline V gene are LGHDT and YNNKEL (reference sequence). V was cut by 3 bases and J by 3 bases, with 11 bases left in between. The CDR3 spans 14 residues. CDR3 DNA sequence: TGTGCCAGCAGCCACGCGGGACAATACTATGGCTACACCTTC. It yields the protein CASSHAGQYYGYTF.

The chain joins TRBV28 to TRBJ2-7; a weak D match, TRBD1 (5 bases). The CDR3 sequence is 12 residues long. Germline CDR1 is MDHEN and CDR2 is SYDVKM. V lost 3 bases and J 3 bases, leaving 6 bases between the germline ends. In DNA form, the CDR3 reads TGTGCCAGCAGTTTGGGGCGCTACGAGCAGTACTTC. Translation: CASSLGRYEQYF.

The rearrangement joins TRBV7-8 to TRBJ1-1; D possibly corresponds to TRBD1 (5 bases). Trimming removed 2 bases from V and 0 bases from J, with 16 bases in between. Germline V gene sequence: CDR1 SGHVS, CDR2 FQNEAQ. This CDR3 is 17 amino acids long. The CDR3 region has the DNA TGTGCCAGCAGCTTATTTGGGAAGCAGGGTCTGAACACTGAAGCTTTCTTT. This sequence encodes CASSLFGKQGLNTEAFF.

V usage is TRBV2 and J usage is TRBJ2-1; TRBD1 matches at 7 bases. Germline CDR1 and CDR2: SNHLY and FYNNEI. With 3 bases clipped from V and 2 bases from J, the junction kept 4 bases outside the gene matches. The length of the CDR3 is 15 residues. The DNA of the CDR3 is TGTGCCAGCAGTGACCCAGGGGGAACCTACAATGAGCAGTTCTTC. As protein: CASSDPGGTYNEQFF.

This clonotype showed up just once. The V and J genes are TRBV7-9 and TRBJ1-1; TRBD1 matches 8 bases. This CDR3 has 15 residues. Germline V gives CDR1 SEHNR, CDR2 FQNEAQ (reference sequence). V shed 4 bases, J shed 3 bases, and the junction held 7 bases outside the gene matches. The CDR3 reads CASSWDQGAHTEAFF. CDR3 nucleotide sequence: TGTGCCAGCAGCTGGGACCAGGGGGCACACACTGAAGCTTTCTTT. The full variable domain, rest sourced from reference TRBV7-9 and TRBJ1-1, is DTGVSQNPRHKITKRGQNVTFRCDPISEHNRLYWYRQTLGQGPEFLTYFQNEAQLEKSRLLSDRFSAERPKGSFSTLEIQRTEQGDSAMYLCASSWDQGAHTEAFFGQGTRLTVV.

The rearrangement joins TRBV15 to TRBJ1-1; TRBD1 matches 7 bases. The CDR3 extends over 16 amino acids. V trimming: 2 bases; J trimming: 0 bases; junction bases outside the gene matches: 6. Germline CDR1 reads LNHNV; CDR2 reads YYDKDF (reference sequence). The CDR3 here is CATSRPLTGLNTEAFF. The CDR3 DNA follows: TGTGCCACCAGCAGACCTTTGACAGGGCTGAACACTGAAGCTTTCTTT.

The gene calls are TRBV30 and TRBJ1-1, with D hard to call. Trimming left V 2 bases short and J 5 bases short, with 15 bases between. Germline CDR1 is GTSNPN and CDR2 is SVGIG (reference sequence). This CDR3 is built from 14 residues. CDR3 in amino acids: CAWSQGLGWTEAFF. CDR3 DNA: TGTGCCTGGAGTCAAGGGCTCGGTTGGACTGAAGCTTTCTTT.

This chain links TRBV30 with TRBJ1-2; 9 bases match TRBD1. In germline, CDR1 is GTSNPN, CDR2 SVGIG (reference sequence). This CDR3 comprises 13 residues. Trimming took 1 base from V and 6 from J; bases not matched to a gene: 3. DNA of the CDR3: TGTGCCTGGAGTGGTGGACAGGGGCATGGCTACACCTTC. Protein sequence: CAWSGGQGHGYTF.

J is TRBJ2-5 and V is TRBV7-8; D gene unclear. The V gene lost 1 base and the J gene lost 1 base, with 7 bases spanning the gap. CDR1 and CDR2 (germline): SGHVS, FQNEAQ. This CDR3 comprises 14 residues. CDR3 nucleotides: TGTGCCAGCAGCTTAGTGGGCCTCCAAGAGACCCAGTACTTC. Translating it yields CASSLVGLQETQYF.

The genes are TRBV5-1 and TRBJ1-1; no clear D. V was pared by 4 bases and J by 0 bases, with 10 bases between. From germline, CDR1 is SGHRS and CDR2 YFSETQ. The CDR3 is 14 amino acids. CDR3 loop: CASSQLVMNTEAFF. In DNA form, the CDR3 reads TGCGCCAGCAGCCAACTAGTCATGAACACTGAAGCTTTCTTT.

The CDR3 spells CSVAWWTRQGRGDTQYF. Here the CDR3 DNA reads TGCAGCGTTGCGTGGTGGACCAGACAGGGACGTGGAGATACGCAGTATTTT. The chain carries TRBV29-1 and TRBJ2-3; 7 bases align to TRBD1. Germline values: CDR1 SQVTM, CDR2 ANQGSEA. The J segment lost 5 bases and the V segment lost 4 bases, leaving 18 bases of the junction unmatched. The CDR3 contains 17 residues.

The rearrangement joins TRBV11-2 to TRBJ2-7; the D is unclear. This CDR3 comprises 13 residues. The germline V gene has CDR1 SGHAT and CDR2 FQNNGV. V was pared by 2 bases and J by 3 bases, with 8 bases between. The CDR3 nucleotides read TGTGCCAGCAGCTTAAACGCAGTCTACGAGCAGTACTTC. As protein: CASSLNAVYEQYF.

V is TRBV4-1 and J is TRBJ2-3; possible D gene TRBD1, 7 bases. The CDR3 is 15 residues long. Germline V gives CDR1 MGHRA, CDR2 YSYEKL. V was cut by 1 base and J by 5 bases, with 13 bases left in between. The CDR3 is CASSQAPGGRDTQYF. The CDR3 DNA sequence: TGCGCCAGCAGCCAAGCCCCAGGGGGGAGAGATACGCAGTATTTT.

The CDR3 bases are TGTGCCAGCAGTCCACCTCTACTAGCCTACGAGCAGTACTTC. Amino acid sequence: CASSPPLLAYEQYF. V and J are TRBV28 and TRBJ2-7, with D maybe TRBD2 (5 bases). The V gene lost 5 bases and the J gene lost 2 bases, with 13 bases spanning the gap. This CDR3 is built from 14 residues. Germline-derived CDR1 and CDR2 are MDHEN and SYDVKM.

The chain has TRBV13 and TRBJ2-6; D gene uncertain. In germline, CDR1 is PRHDT, CDR2 FYEKMQ (reference sequence). V was clipped by 7 bases and J by 1 base, with 8 bases between them. The CDR3 runs 14 residues. CDR3 loop: CASTPSSGANVLTF. CDR3 nucleotides: TGTGCCAGCACCCCTTCTTCTGGGGCCAACGTCCTGACTTTC.

The table lists this clonotype with a count of one. The V gene is TRBV6-5, the J gene TRBJ2-3; TRBD2 matches at 7 bases. The length of the CDR3 is 12 residues. Trimming removed 8 bases from V and 4 bases from J; junction bases left unmatched: 3. Germline-derived CDR1 and CDR2 are MNHEY and SVGAGI. CDR3 sequence reads: CASSREADTQYF. CDR3 nucleotide sequence: TGTGCCAGCTCCCGGGAGGCAGATACGCAGTATTTT.

The CDR3 nucleotides read TGTGCCAGCAGCCAATCCGGGCTCCGGACTGAAGCTTTCTTT. This translates into CASSQSGLRTEAFF. This chain links TRBV3-1 with TRBJ1-1; D is uncertain. The germline V gene has CDR1 LGHDT and CDR2 YNNKEL (reference sequence). V was shortened by 2 bases and J by 5 bases, with 12 bases between the two germline ends. The CDR3 spans 14 residues.

The V call is TRBV14, the J call TRBJ2-5; D may be TRBD1 (6 bases). Germline V CDR1 and CDR2: SGHDN, FVKESK. V was clipped by 4 bases and J by 1 base, with 13 bases between them. CDR3 length: 15 residues. In nucleotides, the CDR3 is TGTGCCAGCAGCCTAGGGGACACCGCCCAAGAGACCCAGTACTTC. Its translation: CASSLGDTAQETQYF.

The chain combines TRBV12-3 or TRBV12-4 with TRBJ1-2, with a tentative D call TRBD1 (6 bases). Trimming took off 2 bases at V and 13 bases at J, with 14 bases between the two ends. This CDR3 has 12 amino acids. CDR3 in amino acids: CASSLPQGNSTF. CDR3 bases: TGTGCCAGCAGTTTACCGCAGGGGAACTCCACCTTC.

This chain joins TRBV5-6 and TRBJ2-5; TRBD1 matches at 9 bases. CDR1 SGHDT and CDR2 YYEEEE come from the germline V gene. CDR3 length equals 15 residues. The V segment lost 5 bases and the J segment 2 bases; nucleotides outside the gene matches: 7. The CDR3 DNA reads TGTGCCAGCAGTCCTACAGGGGGCGGACAAGAGACCCAGTACTTC. Translation gives CASSPTGGGQETQYF.

The chain is built from TRBV2 and TRBJ2-3, with TRBD2 identical over 9 bases. Germline V gene data show CDR1 as SNHLY and CDR2 as FYNNEI. V was clipped by 0 bases and J by 4 bases; unmatched bases: 5. This CDR3 is built from 16 residues. CDR3 coding DNA: TGTGCCAGCAGTGAAGCGTACGCGGGAGGGGCAGATACGCAGTATTTT. Amino acids: CASSEAYAGGADTQYF. The full variable domain, rest sourced from reference TRBV2 and TRBJ2-3, is EPEVTQTPSHQVTQMGQEVILRCVPISNHLYFYWYRQILGQKVEFLVSFYNNEISEKSEIFDDQFSVERPDGSNFTLKIRSTKLEDSAMYFCASSEAYAGGADTQYFGPGTRLTVL.

This clonotype has a single count. The CDR3 DNA is TGTGCCAGCAGGCGAGCGGGACCGAACGAGCAGTACTTC. The encoded protein is CASRRAGPNEQYF. The chain employs TRBV6-1 and TRBJ2-7; TRBD2 matches 7 bases. V was clipped by 6 bases and J by 5 bases; unmatched bases: 7. The length of the CDR3 is 13 residues. Per the germline V gene, CDR1 is MNHNS and CDR2 is SASEGT.

The chain employs TRBV19 and TRBJ2-1; TRBD2 matches 10 bases. Trimming at V came to 10 bases and at J to 4 bases, leaving 4 bases not matched to a gene. Germline V lookup: CDR1 LNHDA, CDR2 SQIVND (reference sequence). This CDR3 is 13 amino acids long. The CDR3 DNA reads TGTGCCATCGGAGCGGGAGGGTACAATGAGCAGTTCTTC. It encodes CAIGAGGYNEQFF. Together with reference TRBV19 and TRBJ2-1, the CDR3 gives the full variable domain: DGGITQSPKYLFRKEGQNVTLSCEQNLNHDAMYWYRQDPGQGLRLIYYSQIVNDFQKGDIAEGYSVSREKKESFPLTVTSAQKNPTAFYLCAIGAGGYNEQFFGPGTRLTVL.

The J gene is TRBJ1-1, the V gene TRBV12-3 or TRBV12-4; tentatively, D is TRBD1 (5 bases). Trimming stripped 6 bases from V and 1 base from J, with 12 bases between. There are 14 residues in the CDR3. The CDR3 nucleotides are TGTGCCAGCAGAGACAGACTCGCGAACACTGAAGCTTTCTTT. Protein: CASRDRLANTEAFF.